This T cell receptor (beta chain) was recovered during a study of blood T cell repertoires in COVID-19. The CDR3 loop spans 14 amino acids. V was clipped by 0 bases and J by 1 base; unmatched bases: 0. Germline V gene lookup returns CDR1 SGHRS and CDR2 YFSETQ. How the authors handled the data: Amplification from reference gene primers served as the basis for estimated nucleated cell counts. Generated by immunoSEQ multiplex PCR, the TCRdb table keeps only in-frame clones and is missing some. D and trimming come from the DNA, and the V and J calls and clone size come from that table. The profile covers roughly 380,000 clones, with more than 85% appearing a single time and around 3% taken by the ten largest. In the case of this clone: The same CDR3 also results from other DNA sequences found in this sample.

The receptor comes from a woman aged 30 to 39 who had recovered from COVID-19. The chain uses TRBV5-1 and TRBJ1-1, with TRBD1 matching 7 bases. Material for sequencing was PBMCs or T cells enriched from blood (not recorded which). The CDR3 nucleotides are TGCGCCAGCAGCTTGGACAGGGGGAACACTGAAGCTTTCTTT. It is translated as CASSLDRGNTEAFF.